Listed below are T cell receptor beta chains from one sample, sequenced in a study of T-cell memory formation after mild COVID-19. Using its own MiXCR run on the 5' RACE reads, TCRdb lists one record per CDR3 protein. The sample records some 600,000 distinct CDR3 sequences, roughly 17% being singletons. The sample taken for sequencing was PBMCs or a T cell subset sorted from them (not recorded which). The receptors stem from an adult woman who had mild COVID-19 (a few samples of this study predate the infection). Cell type and time point are not known. Each CDR3 is given with its conserved first and last residue. D genes are given only for firm matches. Size values are once, few and many counts, or a class for expanded clones, and some rows have none.

>TRBJ2-2|few|TRBV7-2|.
CASSSTITGELFF
TGTGCCAGCAGCTCAACGATTACCGGGGAGCTGTTTTTT
>TRBJ1-1|few|TRBV3-1|.
CASRGTITNTEAFF
TGTGCCAGCAGGGGTACTATTACGAACACTGAAGCTTTCTTT
>TRBJ2-3|.|TRBV6-4|TRBD1
CASSDETGATQYF
TGTGCCAGCAGTGACGAGACAGGGGCTACGCAGTATTTT
>TRBJ2-5|.|TRBV7-9|.
CASSPGAGLQGKETQYF
TGTGCCAGCAGCCCCGGAGCGGGACTACAGGGGAAAGAGACCCAGTACTTC
>TRBJ2-7|many|TRBV2|.
CASRPLDQEAYEQYF
TGTGCCAGCAGACCCCTTGACCAGGAGGCCTACGAGCAGTACTTC
>TRBJ2-7|.|TRBV7-9|.
CASSSTGAGANSYEQYF
TGTGCCAGCAGCTCGACAGGGGCGGGGGCTAACTCCTACGAGCAGTACTTC
>TRBJ2-5|.|TRBV12-3/TRBV12-4|.
CASTQGIQETQYF
TGTGCCAGCACGCAGGGGATCCAAGAGACCCAGTACTTC
>TRBJ1-4|few|TRBV12-3/TRBV12-4|.
CASTNNRDTTNEKLFF
TGTGCCAGCACTAATAACCGGGACACAACTAATGAAAAACTGTTTTTT
>TRBJ1-5|few|TRBV7-9|.
CASSGRGSNQPQHF
TGTGCCAGCAGCGGCAGGGGTAGCAATCAGCCCCAGCATTTT
>TRBJ2-1|many|TRBV5-1|.
CASSLDQGLDKFF
TGCGCCAGCAGCTTAGATCAGGGACTGGACAAGTTCTTC
>TRBJ1-2|.|TRBV5-1|.
CASSLGKDSSGGYTF
TGCGCCAGCAGCTTGGGGAAAGACAGTAGCGGGGGCTACACCTTC
>TRBJ2-7|few|TRBV20-1|TRBD2
CSTHSPGLAGNEQYF
TGCAGTACCCATTCCCCGGGACTAGCGGGAAACGAGCAGTACTTC
>TRBJ2-1|few|TRBV6-5|.
CASSYSGRQFF
TGTGCCAGCAGTTACTCGGGCCGGCAGTTCTTC
>TRBJ2-1|many|TRBV5-1|TRBD2
CASSSLGLAGGGYEQFF
TGCGCCAGCAGCTCCCTTGGACTAGCGGGAGGGGGGTATGAGCAGTTCTTC
>TRBJ1-2|many|TRBV5-8|TRBD1
CASSRLRTGSANYGYTF
TGTGCCAGCAGCAGGCTACGGACAGGGTCGGCTAACTATGGCTACACCTTC
>TRBJ2-3|few|TRBV5-1|TRBD2
CASSVIAGVGTDTQYF
TGCGCCAGCAGCGTGATAGCGGGAGTCGGTACAGATACGCAGTATTTT
>TRBJ2-1|few|TRBV3-1|.
CASSQGQPGVNEQFF
TGTGCCAGCAGCCAGGGACAGCCGGGGGTAAATGAGCAGTTCTTC
>TRBJ2-7|few|TRBV28|TRBD1
CASSEGQRYEQYF
TGTGCCAGCAGCGAGGGACAGCGCTACGAGCAGTACTTC
>TRBJ2-7|few|TRBV13|.
CASSLRRGSYEQYF
TGTGCCAGCAGCTTAAGACGGGGCTCCTACGAGCAGTACTTC
>TRBJ2-1|many|TRBV7-2|TRBD2
CASSLLKGLAELYNEQFF
TGTGCCAGCAGCTTGTTGAAGGGACTAGCGGAGCTCTACAATGAGCAGTTCTTC
>TRBJ2-3|few|TRBV19|.
CASSLWWSETSTDTQYF
TGTGCCAGTAGTCTGTGGTGGAGCGAAACTAGCACAGATACGCAGTATTTT
>TRBJ1-2|.|TRBV25-1|.
CASSDRGTGYTF
TGTGCCAGCAGTGACAGGGGTACTGGCTACACCTTC